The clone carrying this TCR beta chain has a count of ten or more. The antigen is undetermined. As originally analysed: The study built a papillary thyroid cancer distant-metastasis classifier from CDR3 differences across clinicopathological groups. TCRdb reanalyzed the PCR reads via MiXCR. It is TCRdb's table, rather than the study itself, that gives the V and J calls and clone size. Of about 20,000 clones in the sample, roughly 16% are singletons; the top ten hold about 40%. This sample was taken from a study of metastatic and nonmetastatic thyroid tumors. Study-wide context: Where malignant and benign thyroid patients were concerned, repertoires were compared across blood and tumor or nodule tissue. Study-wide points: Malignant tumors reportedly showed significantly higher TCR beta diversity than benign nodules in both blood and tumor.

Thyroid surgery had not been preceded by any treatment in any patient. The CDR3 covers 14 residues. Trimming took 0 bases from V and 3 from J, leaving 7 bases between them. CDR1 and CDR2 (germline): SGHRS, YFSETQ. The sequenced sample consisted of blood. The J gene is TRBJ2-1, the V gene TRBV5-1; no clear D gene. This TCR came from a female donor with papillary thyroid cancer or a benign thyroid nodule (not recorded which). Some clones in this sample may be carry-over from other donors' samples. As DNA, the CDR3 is TGCGCCAGCAGCTTGGACTCCTTCTACAATGAGCAGTTCTTC. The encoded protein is CASSLDSFYNEQFF.